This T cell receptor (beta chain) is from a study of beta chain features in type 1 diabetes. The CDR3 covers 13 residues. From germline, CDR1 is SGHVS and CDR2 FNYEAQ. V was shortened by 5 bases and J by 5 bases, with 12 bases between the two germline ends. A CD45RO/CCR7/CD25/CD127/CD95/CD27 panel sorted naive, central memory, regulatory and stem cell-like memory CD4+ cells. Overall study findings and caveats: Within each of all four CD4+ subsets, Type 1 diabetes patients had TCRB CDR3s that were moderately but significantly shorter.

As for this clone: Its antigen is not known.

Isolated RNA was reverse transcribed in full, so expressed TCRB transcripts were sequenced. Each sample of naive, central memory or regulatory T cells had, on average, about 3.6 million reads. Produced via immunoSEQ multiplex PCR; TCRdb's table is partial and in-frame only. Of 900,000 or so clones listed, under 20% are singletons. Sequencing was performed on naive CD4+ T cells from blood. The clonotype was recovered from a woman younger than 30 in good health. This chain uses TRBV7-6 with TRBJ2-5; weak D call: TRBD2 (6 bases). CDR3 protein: CASSLTSMETQYF. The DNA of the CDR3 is TGTGCCAGCAGCCTGACTAGTATGGAGACCCAGTACTTC. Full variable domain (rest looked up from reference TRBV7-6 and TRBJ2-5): GAGVSQSPRYKVTKRGQDVALRCDPISGHVSLYWYRQALGQGPEFLTYFNYEAQQDKSGLPNDRFSAERPEGSISTLTIQRTEQRDSAMYRCASSLTSMETQYFGPGTRLLVL.